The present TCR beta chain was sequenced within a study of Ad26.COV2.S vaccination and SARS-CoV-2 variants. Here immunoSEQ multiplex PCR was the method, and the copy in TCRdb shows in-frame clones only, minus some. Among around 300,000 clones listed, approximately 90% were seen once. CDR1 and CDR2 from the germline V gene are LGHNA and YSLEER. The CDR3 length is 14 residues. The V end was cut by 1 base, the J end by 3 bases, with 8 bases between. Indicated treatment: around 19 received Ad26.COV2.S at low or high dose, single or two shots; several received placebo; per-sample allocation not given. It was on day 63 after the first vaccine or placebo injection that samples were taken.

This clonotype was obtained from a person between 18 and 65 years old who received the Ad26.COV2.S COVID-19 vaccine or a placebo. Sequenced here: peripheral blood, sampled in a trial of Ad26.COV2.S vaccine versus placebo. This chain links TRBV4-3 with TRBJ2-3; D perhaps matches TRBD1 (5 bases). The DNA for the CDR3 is TGCGCCAGCAGCCAAGTACAGGATACAGATACGCAGTATTTT. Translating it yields CASSQVQDTDTQYF.